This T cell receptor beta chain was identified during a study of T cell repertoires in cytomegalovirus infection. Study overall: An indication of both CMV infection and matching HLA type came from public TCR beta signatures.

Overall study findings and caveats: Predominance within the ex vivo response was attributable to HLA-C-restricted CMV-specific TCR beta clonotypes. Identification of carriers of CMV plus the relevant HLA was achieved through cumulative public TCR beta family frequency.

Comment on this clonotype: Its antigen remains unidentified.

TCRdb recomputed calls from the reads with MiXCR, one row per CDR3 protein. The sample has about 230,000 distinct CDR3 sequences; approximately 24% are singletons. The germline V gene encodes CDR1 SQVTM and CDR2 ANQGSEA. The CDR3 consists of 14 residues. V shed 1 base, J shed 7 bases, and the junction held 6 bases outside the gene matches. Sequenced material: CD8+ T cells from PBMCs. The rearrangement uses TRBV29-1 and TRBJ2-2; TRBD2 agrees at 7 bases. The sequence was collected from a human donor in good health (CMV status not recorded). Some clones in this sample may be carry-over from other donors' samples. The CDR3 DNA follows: TGCAGCGTTGAAGGGGACTACCAGGGCGGGGAGCTGTTTTTT. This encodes CSVEGDYQGGELFF.